These T cell receptor beta chains were read from a single sample in a study of identical twins. TCRdb passed the 5' RACE reads through MiXCR, listing each CDR3 protein once. This sample carries more than 1.5 million distinct CDR3 sequences, around 29% of them seen once, and the ten largest clones take over 0.25%. The sequenced sample was cord blood. These receptors were taken from a newborn girl in good health. CDR3s include the opening cysteine and the closing phenylalanine or tryptophan. A D gene is named only where the DNA matches it firmly. Clone size appears in some rows only: once, few, many, or a class for an expanded clone.

j_gene	abundance	d_gene	v_gene	CDR3nt	CDR3aa
TRBJ1-5	NA	NA	TRBV18	TGTGCCAGCTCACCAGAGCAGGGCTCGAGCAATCAGCCCCAGCATTTT	CASSPEQGSSNQPQHF
TRBJ2-7	NA	NA	TRBV5-6	TGTGCCAGCAGCTTGGGCCAATTGCGTCTTAGCTCCTACAATGAGCAGTACTTC	CASSLGQLRLSSYNEQYF
TRBJ2-3	few	NA	TRBV9	TGTGCCAGCAGCGTAGCCCCCGGGACTTCCACAGATACGCAGTATTTT	CASSVAPGTSTDTQYF
TRBJ2-1	NA	NA	TRBV21-1	TGTGCCTGTGGCCATTGGGGCCAAAATGAGCAGTTCTTC	CACGHWGQNEQFF
TRBJ1-4	few	TRBD1	TRBV4-1	TGCGCCAGCAGCCAAGTCTTCCGGGACAGAAATGAAAAACTGTTTTTT	CASSQVFRDRNEKLFF
TRBJ1-2	NA	NA	TRBV20-1	TGCAGTGCTGACCTTGGGATTTATGGCCACACCTTC	CSADLGIYGHTF
TRBJ2-3	few	TRBD2	TRBV5-1	TGCGCCAGCAGCACCCGGACTAGCGGGAACACAGATACGCAGTATTTT	CASSTRTSGNTDTQYF
TRBJ2-3	few	TRBD2	TRBV13	TGTGCCAGCAGCTTACCACGTGGCGGGAGTTGGACAGATACGCAGTATTTT	CASSLPRGGSWTDTQYF
TRBJ2-7	NA	NA	TRBV10-3	TGTGCCATCAGTGAAATAGAGACAGCTTCCTACGAGCAGTACTTC	CAISEIETASYEQYF
TRBJ1-2	many	NA	TRBV5-5	TGTGCCAGCAGCTTTCAGGGGTCTAACTATGGCTACACCTTC	CASSFQGSNYGYTF
TRBJ2-4	NA	TRBD1	TRBV20-1	TGCAGTGCCGCTCCGGGACAGGGGGTCACCAAAAACATTCAGTACTTC	CSAAPGQGVTKNIQYF
TRBJ2-5	NA	NA	TRBV2	TGTGCCAGCAGTGAAGCCAAGGGACGACGACGCCAAGAGACCCAGTACTTC	CASSEAKGRRRQETQYF
TRBJ2-3	few	TRBD2	TRBV9	TGTGCCAGCACCGGACTAGCGGGCCGCACAGATACGCAGTATTTT	CASTGLAGRTDTQYF
TRBJ2-1	few	TRBD2	TRBV2	TGTGCCAGCAGTGAAAGTAGCGGGAACTACAATGAGCAGTTCTTC	CASSESSGNYNEQFF
TRBJ2-4	NA	TRBD2	TRBV6-6	TGTGCCAGCAGTTACCGGGAGGGGGGAAATGCCAAAAACATTCAGTACTTC	CASSYREGGNAKNIQYF
TRBJ2-1	few	NA	TRBV29-1	TGCAGCGTTGCCCGGGGCCTGGGGTACAATGAGCAGTTCTTC	CSVARGLGYNEQFF
TRBJ2-1	NA	TRBD2	TRBV11-2	TGTGCCAGCAGCCCAGGACTAGCGGGGGGGCCATATGAGCAGTTCTTC	CASSPGLAGGPYEQFF
TRBJ2-7	NA	TRBD1	TRBV7-9	TGTACCAGCAGCTTAAAGGGACAGATCTACGAGCAGTACTTC	CTSSLKGQIYEQYF
TRBJ2-1	few	NA	TRBV20-1	TGCAGTGCTAGAGTGATAGCCGAGCAGTTCTTC	CSARVIAEQFF
TRBJ2-3	many	NA	TRBV20-1	TGCAGTGCTACGTTGACTAGCACAGATACGCAGTATTTT	CSATLTSTDTQYF
TRBJ1-1	NA	NA	TRBV20-1	TGCAGTGCTCTCCCGACATCTGGCACTGAAGCTTTCTTT	CSALPTSGTEAFF
TRBJ2-1	few	TRBD2	TRBV4-1	TGCGCCAGCAGCCAACTCCTAGCGGGGGTGAGCAATGAGCAGTTCTTC	CASSQLLAGVSNEQFF
TRBJ2-1	NA	NA	TRBV6-2/TRBV6-3	TGTGCCAGCAGTTACCATCCGGCAGTCAATGAGCAGTTCTTC	CASSYHPAVNEQFF
TRBJ2-7	NA	NA	TRBV11-2	TGTGCCAGCAGCTTAGGGGCGGAACCCTCCTACGAGCAGTACTTC	CASSLGAEPSYEQYF
TRBJ2-5	many	NA	TRBV27	TGTGCCAGCAGTCACCCTGCACTTGGGGAGACCCAGTACTTC	CASSHPALGETQYF
TRBJ1-1	NA	TRBD1	TRBV24-1	TGTGCCACCAGTGATGCTCCGGGACAGATGAACACTGAAGCTTTCTTT	CATSDAPGQMNTEAFF
TRBJ1-5	NA	TRBD1	TRBV10-3	TGTGCCATCACTACAGGGGGCGATCAGCCCCAGCATTTT	CAITTGGDQPQHF
TRBJ2-1	NA	NA	TRBV20-1	TGCAGTGCCCCTGGGTTGGGGACAACCTCCTACAATGAGCAGTTCTTC	CSAPGLGTTSYNEQFF
TRBJ2-7	NA	NA	TRBV7-2	TGTGCCAGCAGCTTATCGAGGGCCAATAGGTACGAGCAGTACTTC	CASSLSRANRYEQYF